These 27 T cell receptor beta chains originate from one sample sequenced in a study of cytomegalovirus exposure and HLA in healthy donors. Generated by immunoSEQ multiplex PCR, the TCRdb table keeps only in-frame clones and is missing some. Of around 170,000 clones listed, 75% to 90% are singletons. Material for sequencing was PBMCs. These receptors were taken from a man between 18 and 35 years old in good health and CMV-seropositive.

The gene calls are TRBV2 and TRBJ2-1; 7 positions agree with TRBD2. Trimming took 1 base from V and 8 from J; bases not matched to a gene: 5. This CDR3 comprises 14 residues. Germline V lookup: CDR1 SNHLY, CDR2 FYNNEI. The CDR3 coding sequence is TGTGCCAGCAGTGAAGGACTAGCTGTAGATGAGCAGTTCTTC. Translating gives CASSEGLAVDEQFF.

The rearrangement joins TRBV11-2 to TRBJ2-3, with TRBD2 as a possible D gene (6 bases). CDR1 and CDR2 (germline): SGHAT, FQNNGV. Trimming removed 1 base from V and 1 base from J, with 12 bases in between. The CDR3 sequence is 16 residues long. Here the CDR3 reads CASSLGGTAGTDTQYF. CDR3 DNA: TGTGCCAGCAGCTTAGGCGGGACCGCTGGCACAGATACGCAGTATTTT.

As regards this clone: The same CDR3 also results from other DNA sequences found in this sample. The rearrangement uses TRBV6-5 and TRBJ1-5, with no clear D. Germline lookup yields CDR1 MNHEY and CDR2 SVGAGI. CDR3 length: 13 amino acids. Trimming removed 2 bases from V and 4 bases from J, with 6 bases in between. Written as DNA, the CDR3 is TGTGCCAGCAGTTACGGGAGTAATCAGCCCCAGCATTTT. This codes for CASSYGSNQPQHF.

The CDR3 nucleotides are TGTGCCAGCAGCCGACTAGCGGGGAACCAAGAGACCCAGTACTTC. This encodes CASSRLAGNQETQYF. V usage is TRBV9 and J usage is TRBJ2-5, with 11 positions matching TRBD2. V was clipped by 4 bases and J by 0 bases; unmatched bases: 2. CDR1 is SGDLS, CDR2 YYNGEE, per germline. The CDR3 runs to 15 residues.

In this sample, this clone turned up a few times. J is TRBJ1-2 and V is TRBV27, with TRBD1 as a possible D gene (5 bases). Per the germline V gene, CDR1 is MNHEY and CDR2 is SMNVEV (reference sequence). The CDR3 contains 13 residues. Trimming pared 2 bases from V and 4 bases from J, leaving 8 bases between. The CDR3 DNA is TGTGCCAGCAGTTTAGGGCAGGGCTATGGCTACACCTTC. Its protein is CASSLGQGYGYTF.

V gene TRBV9 combines with J gene TRBJ1-5; D is unclear. Germline V gene data show CDR1 as SGDLS and CDR2 as YYNGEE. The CDR3 runs to 15 residues. V dropped 0 bases and J dropped 4 bases, with 11 bases sitting between them. The CDR3 is CASSVGGSFNQPQHF. For the CDR3, the DNA is TGTGCCAGCAGCGTAGGAGGGAGTTTTAATCAGCCCCAGCATTTT. The entire variable domain, with the rest obtained from reference TRBV9 and TRBJ1-5, is as follows: DSGVTQTPKHLITATGQRVTLRCSPRSGDLSVYWYQQSLDQGLQFLIQYYNGEERAKGNILERFSAQQFPDLHSELNLSSLELGDSALYFCASSVGGSFNQPQHFGDGTRLSIL.

This clone was found a few times. The chain uses TRBV7-9 and TRBJ2-7; 11 nucleotides match TRBD2. Germline V gene lookup returns CDR1 SEHNR and CDR2 FQNEAQ (reference sequence). The CDR3 contains 15 residues. V trimming: 2 bases; J trimming: 3 bases; junction bases outside the gene matches: 3. The CDR3 nucleotides are TGTGCCAGCAGCTTACTAGCGGGGGGCCTCTACGAGCAGTACTTC. Translated: CASSLLAGGLYEQYF.

This rearrangement joins TRBV27 to TRBJ2-3; D ambiguous. The V gene's germline CDR1 is MNHEY and CDR2 SMNVEV (reference sequence). V gave up 5 bases and J gave up 1 base, with 10 bases separating them. The CDR3 sequence is 14 residues long. CDR3 DNA: TGTGCCAGCAGTGTTAGCAGAGGCACAGATACGCAGTATTTT. Protein sequence: CASSVSRGTDTQYF.

The chain carries TRBV6-1 and TRBJ1-1, with 7 nucleotides matching TRBD1. The trim removed 7 bases at V and 3 bases at J, leaving 11 bases unmatched. Germline V gene data show CDR1 as MNHNS and CDR2 as SASEGT. The CDR3 loop spans 15 amino acids. Here the CDR3 reads CASKISETGYTEAFF. The DNA for the CDR3 is TGTGCCAGCAAGATATCCGAGACAGGGTACACTGAAGCTTTCTTT.

The genes are TRBV4-1 and TRBJ2-2; 9 bases align to TRBD2. Germline V gene data show CDR1 as MGHRA and CDR2 as YSYEKL. J gave up 3 bases and V 0 bases, and 8 bases lay outside the gene matches. The CDR3 has 18 amino acids. The CDR3 is CASSQEVRAGGYTGELFF. CDR3 nucleotide sequence: TGCGCCAGCAGCCAAGAGGTGCGAGCGGGGGGTTACACCGGGGAGCTGTTTTTT.

In this sample, this clone turned up a few times. Other DNA sequences of this sample code for an identical CDR3. This chain connects TRBV28 to TRBJ1-1; a possible D gene is TRBD1 (6 bases). V was clipped by 2 bases and J by 1 base, with 8 bases between them. The CDR3 length is 14 residues. Germline V gives CDR1 MDHEN, CDR2 SYDVKM. The CDR3 DNA sequence: TGTGCCAGCAGTTTAACAGGGACGAACACTGAAGCTTTCTTT. Translating gives CASSLTGTNTEAFF.

The chain recombines TRBV11-2 with TRBJ2-7; perhaps TRBD1 as D (5 bases). The CDR3 is made up of 15 amino acids. Trimming stripped 2 bases from V and 0 bases from J, with 11 bases between. Germline values: CDR1 SGHAT, CDR2 FQNNGV. The CDR3 sequence: CASSLSPQGSYEQYF. CDR3 in DNA: TGTGCCAGCAGCTTATCCCCCCAGGGCTCCTACGAGCAGTACTTC.

The chain employs TRBV11-3 and TRBJ1-2, with 9 nucleotides matching TRBD1. Germline V lookup: CDR1 SGHNT, CDR2 YENEEA. There are 15 residues in the CDR3. The trim removed 5 bases at V and 5 bases at J, leaving 9 bases unmatched. The CDR3 loop is CASSPPRTGAYGYTF. Here the CDR3 DNA reads TGTGCCAGCAGCCCCCCCCGGACAGGGGCTTATGGCTACACCTTC.

V is TRBV28 and J is TRBJ1-2; possibly TRBD1 for D (5 bases). With 4 bases removed from V and 6 bases from J, the gap between germline ends came to 12 bases. The CDR3 has 13 amino acids. Germline assignment: CDR1 MDHEN and CDR2 SYDVKM. As DNA, the CDR3 is TGTGCCAGCAGTTCGGCCGGGGGGAATGGCTACACCTTC. This sequence encodes CASSSAGGNGYTF.

CDR3 sequence (DNA): TGTGCCAGCAGCTTAGCAGAGCAAACTGAAGCTTTCTTT. Translation: CASSLAEQTEAFF. This chain connects TRBV7-6 to TRBJ1-1, with D unclear. The CDR3 consists of 13 residues. Looked up from germline, CDR1 is SGHVS and CDR2 is FNYEAQ. V lost 0 bases and J 5 bases, leaving 7 bases between the germline ends.

The chain combines TRBV30 with TRBJ1-1; D uncertain. This CDR3 is built from 13 residues. Germline V gives CDR1 GTSNPN, CDR2 SVGIG (reference sequence). The V end lost 1 base, the J end lost 4 bases, and 10 bases lay between the germline ends. The DNA for the CDR3 is TGTGCCTGGAGTGGTGGGCATGGCACTGAAGCTTTCTTT. This translates into CAWSGGHGTEAFF.

The genes are TRBV13 and TRBJ2-1; tentatively, D is TRBD2 (6 bases). The CDR3 spans 14 residues. Germline values: CDR1 PRHDT, CDR2 FYEKMQ (reference sequence). Trimming took off 1 base at V and 9 bases at J, with 13 bases between the two ends. As DNA, the CDR3 is TGTGCCAGCAGCTTAGCGGGCGGGACGGTTGAGCAGTTCTTC. It encodes CASSLAGGTVEQFF.

This chain joins TRBV7-2 and TRBJ2-2; D call uncertain. V lost 5 bases and J 5 bases, leaving 9 bases between the germline ends. The germline gives CDR1 SGHTA, CDR2 FQGNSA. The CDR3 contains 13 residues. CDR3 protein: CASSHGRTGELFF. CDR3 bases: TGTGCCAGCAGCCATGGTCGGACCGGGGAGCTGTTTTTT.

The V and J genes are TRBV9 and TRBJ1-1; tentative D call: TRBD1 (6 bases). CDR1 is SGDLS and CDR2 is YYNGEE in the germline V gene. V was shortened by 3 bases and J by 3 bases, with 12 bases between the two germline ends. The CDR3 is 14 amino acids. The DNA for the CDR3 is TGTGCCAGCAGCGCACAGGGTGGAGACACTGAAGCTTTCTTT. Its protein product is CASSAQGGDTEAFF.

This clone has just one count. This chain links TRBV5-1 with TRBJ2-1; 7 bases map to TRBD1. J was trimmed by 7 bases and V by 4 bases; bases with no gene match: 8. This CDR3 contains 14 residues. From germline, CDR1 is SGHRS and CDR2 YFSETQ. CDR3 amino acids: CASSPDRLGNEQFF. For the CDR3, the DNA is TGCGCCAGCAGCCCGGACAGGTTGGGGAATGAGCAGTTCTTC.

The V call is TRBV7-9, the J call TRBJ2-3, with 8 bases aligning to TRBD1. Losses at the gene ends were 5 bases for V and 3 bases for J; bases not matched to a gene: 4. The CDR3 spans 14 residues. Looked up from germline, CDR1 is SEHNR and CDR2 is FQNEAQ (reference sequence). CDR3: CASSDGQGTDTQYF. CDR3 nucleotide sequence: TGTGCCAGCAGCGATGGACAGGGAACAGATACGCAGTATTTT.

The rearrangement uses TRBV9 and TRBJ1-3; D is unresolved. The germline V gene has CDR1 SGDLS and CDR2 YYNGEE. V lost 0 bases to trimming and J lost 0 bases, with 7 bases between them. The length of the CDR3 is 15 residues. CDR3 region: CASSVGASSGNTIYF. In nucleotides, the CDR3 is TGTGCCAGCAGCGTAGGTGCTAGCTCTGGAAACACCATATATTTT.

The genes are TRBV9 and TRBJ2-1; no reliable D call. Germline CDR1 is SGDLS and CDR2 is YYNGEE. The CDR3 has 15 amino acids. Between the trimmed V and J ends, which lost 4 bases and 0 bases, there was a span of 11 bases. In DNA, the CDR3 is TGTGCCAGCAGCTCCTCGCTAGTCTCCTACAATGAGCAGTTCTTC. Protein sequence: CASSSSLVSYNEQFF.

On this clone itself: The sample holds other DNA sequences that translate to the same CDR3. This chain connects TRBV9 to TRBJ2-5; 11 bases are a match to TRBD2. Per the germline V gene, CDR1 is SGDLS and CDR2 is YYNGEE. This CDR3 has 15 amino acids. V shed 0 bases, J shed 4 bases, and the junction held 2 bases outside the gene matches. The CDR3 protein is CASSVGGLAGETQYF. The CDR3 DNA sequence: TGTGCCAGCAGCGTAGGAGGACTAGCGGGAGAGACCCAGTACTTC.

A single count supports this clone. This chain connects TRBV28 to TRBJ1-6; 8 bases fit TRBD1. The CDR3 sequence is 15 residues long. The ends lost 7 bases at V and 5 bases at J; junction bases unmatched: 7. Germline values: CDR1 MDHEN, CDR2 SYDVKM. The CDR3 region has the DNA TGTGCCAGCATCCCTTCGGACAGGGATAATTCACCCCTCCACTTT. It is translated as CASIPSDRDNSPLHF.

This clone appeared a single time. The chain couples TRBV7-2 to TRBJ2-1; 14 bases map to TRBD2. Germline lookup yields CDR1 SGHTA and CDR2 FQGNSA. This CDR3 region has 18 residues. Unmatched junction bases numbered 9, after V lost 4 bases and J lost 4 bases. The CDR3 sequence: CASSSRGLAGGQYNEQFF. The CDR3, as DNA: TGTGCCAGCAGCTCCAGAGGACTAGCGGGGGGACAATACAATGAGCAGTTCTTC.

This chain uses TRBV5-1 with TRBJ2-1; 10 positions agree with TRBD1. J lost 9 bases, V lost 1 base, and 4 bases had no gene match. This CDR3 is built from 14 residues. Looked up from germline, CDR1 is SGHRS and CDR2 is YFSETQ. This chain's CDR3 is CASSLKGQGSEQFF. The CDR3 DNA reads TGCGCCAGCAGCTTGAAGGGACAGGGGAGTGAGCAGTTCTTC.